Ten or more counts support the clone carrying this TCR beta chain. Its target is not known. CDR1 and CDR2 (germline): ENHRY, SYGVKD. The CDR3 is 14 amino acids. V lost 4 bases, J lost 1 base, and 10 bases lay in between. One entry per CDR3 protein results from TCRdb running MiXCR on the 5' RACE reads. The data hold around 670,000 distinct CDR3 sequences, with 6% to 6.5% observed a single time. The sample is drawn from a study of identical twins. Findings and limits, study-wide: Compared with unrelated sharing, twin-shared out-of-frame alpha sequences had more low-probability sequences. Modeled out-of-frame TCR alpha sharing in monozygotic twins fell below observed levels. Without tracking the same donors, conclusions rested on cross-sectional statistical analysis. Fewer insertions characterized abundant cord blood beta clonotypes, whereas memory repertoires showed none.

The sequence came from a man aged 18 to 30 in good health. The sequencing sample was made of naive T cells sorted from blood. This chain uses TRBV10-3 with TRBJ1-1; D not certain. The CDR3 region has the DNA TGTGCCATCAGTGTAGCAGGAGGGAACACTGAAGCTTTCTTT. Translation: CAISVAGGNTEAFF.